A selection of T cell receptor beta chains follows, all from one sample in a study of technical replicates of blood from a few donors. Profiling relied on immunoSEQ multiplex PCR, and the TCRdb table lists in-frame clones only, not all of them. The sample includes over 50,000 clones, around 97% of them seen just once. Sequencing was performed on T cells isolated from PBMCs. All receptors come from a human donor in good health. Both conserved end residues are part of each CDR3. Fields, in order: D gene, V gene, J gene, clone size, CDR3 protein, CDR3 DNA. A D gene is named only where the DNA matches it firmly. The size entry is marked missing in some rows and otherwise reads once, few, many or a size class.

D gene: NA; V gene: TRBV10-3; J gene: TRBJ1-2; clone size: NA; CDR3 protein: CAITQGGDYGYTF; CDR3 DNA: TGTGCCATCACCCAGGGTGGGGACTATGGCTACACCTTC
D gene: NA; V gene: TRBV11-2; J gene: TRBJ2-5; clone size: NA; CDR3 protein: CASSLMGQNQETQYF; CDR3 DNA: TGTGCCAGCAGCTTAATGGGGCAGAACCAAGAGACCCAGTACTTC
D gene: TRBD1; V gene: TRBV2; J gene: TRBJ2-7; clone size: NA; CDR3 protein: CASNRDRGTGEQYF; CDR3 DNA: TGTGCCAGCAACAGGGACAGGGGAACTGGTGAGCAGTACTTC
D gene: TRBD1; V gene: TRBV6-1; J gene: TRBJ2-7; clone size: NA; CDR3 protein: CAYKPGQGGEQYF; CDR3 DNA: TGTGCCTACAAACCGGGACAGGGGGGCGAGCAGTACTTC
D gene: NA; V gene: TRBV12-5; J gene: TRBJ1-1; clone size: NA; CDR3 protein: CASGLVLGQNTEAFF; CDR3 DNA: TGTGCTAGTGGTTTGGTACTAGGTCAGAACACTGAAGCTTTCTTT
D gene: NA; V gene: TRBV6-5; J gene: TRBJ2-1; clone size: NA; CDR3 protein: CASRLGSYNEQFF; CDR3 DNA: TGTGCCAGCAGGCTTGGTAGTTACAATGAGCAGTTCTTC
D gene: TRBD1; V gene: TRBV6-6; J gene: TRBJ2-7; clone size: once; CDR3 protein: CASSPRTGGYEQYF; CDR3 DNA: TGTGCCAGCAGTCCCCGGACAGGGGGCTACGAGCAGTACTTC
D gene: NA; V gene: TRBV7-9; J gene: TRBJ1-2; clone size: NA; CDR3 protein: CASSTPTELLNYGYTF; CDR3 DNA: TGTGCCAGCAGCACCCCGACTGAGTTGCTTAACTATGGCTACACCTTC
D gene: TRBD2; V gene: TRBV11-2; J gene: TRBJ2-2; clone size: NA; CDR3 protein: CASSLVLAGSNTGELFF; CDR3 DNA: TGTGCCAGCAGCTTAGTCCTAGCGGGGTCGAACACCGGGGAGCTGTTTTTT
D gene: TRBD1; V gene: TRBV29-1; J gene: TRBJ2-1; clone size: NA; CDR3 protein: CSGGQGMEQFF; CDR3 DNA: TGCAGCGGTGGACAGGGGATGGAGCAGTTCTTC
D gene: TRBD2; V gene: TRBV19; J gene: TRBJ2-3; clone size: few; CDR3 protein: CASSIRRGGSDTQYF; CDR3 DNA: TGTGCCAGTAGTATAAGGCGGGGGGGCTCAGATACGCAGTATTTT
D gene: TRBD1; V gene: TRBV5-1; J gene: TRBJ1-1; clone size: NA; CDR3 protein: CASSPEGQGHTEAFF; CDR3 DNA: TGCGCCAGCAGCCCAGAAGGACAGGGCCACACTGAAGCTTTCTTT
D gene: NA; V gene: TRBV6-1; J gene: TRBJ2-1; clone size: few; CDR3 protein: CASSQVAPTYNEQFF; CDR3 DNA: TGTGCCAGCAGTCAGGTGGCACCGACCTACAATGAGCAGTTCTTC
D gene: TRBD1; V gene: TRBV15; J gene: TRBJ1-1; clone size: NA; CDR3 protein: CATSRGGTGNTEAFF; CDR3 DNA: TGTGCCACCAGCAGAGGAGGGACAGGGAACACTGAAGCTTTCTTT
D gene: TRBD2; V gene: TRBV11-2; J gene: TRBJ2-5; clone size: NA; CDR3 protein: CASSLLGGSQETQYF; CDR3 DNA: TGTGCCAGCAGCTTATTGGGGGGGAGCCAAGAGACCCAGTACTTC
D gene: TRBD1; V gene: TRBV30; J gene: TRBJ2-2; clone size: NA; CDR3 protein: CAWSASPGSYHRGAGELFF; CDR3 DNA: TGTGCCTGGAGTGCATCTCCCGGGTCTTACCACAGGGGAGCCGGGGAGCTGTTTTTT
D gene: NA; V gene: TRBV5-6; J gene: TRBJ2-2; clone size: NA; CDR3 protein: CASSLIPWAGNTGELFF; CDR3 DNA: TGTGCCAGCAGCCTAATACCGTGGGCGGGGAACACCGGGGAGCTGTTTTTT
D gene: NA; V gene: TRBV19; J gene: TRBJ2-1; clone size: NA; CDR3 protein: CASSNNPGTPYNEQFF; CDR3 DNA: TGTGCCAGTAGCAACAACCCCGGGACTCCTTACAATGAGCAGTTCTTC
D gene: NA; V gene: TRBV6-1; J gene: TRBJ2-7; clone size: NA; CDR3 protein: CASSEVAGPGYEQYF; CDR3 DNA: TGTGCCAGCAGTGAAGTGGCGGGGCCTGGGTACGAGCAGTACTTC
D gene: NA; V gene: TRBV28; J gene: TRBJ1-2; clone size: NA; CDR3 protein: CASWADLGYTF; CDR3 DNA: TGTGCCAGCTGGGCCGATTTAGGCTACACCTTC
D gene: TRBD2; V gene: TRBV5-1; J gene: TRBJ2-7; clone size: NA; CDR3 protein: CASSLGSGAENEQYF; CDR3 DNA: TGCGCCAGCAGCTTGGGTAGCGGGGCGGAAAACGAGCAGTACTTC
D gene: NA; V gene: TRBV30; J gene: TRBJ1-2; clone size: NA; CDR3 protein: CAWTLTENYGYTF; CDR3 DNA: TGTGCCTGGACTCTGACAGAGAACTATGGCTACACCTTC
D gene: TRBD2; V gene: TRBV4-1; J gene: TRBJ2-1; clone size: NA; CDR3 protein: CASSPAGGSYNEQFF; CDR3 DNA: TGCGCCAGCAGCCCAGCGGGGGGCTCCTACAATGAGCAGTTCTTC
D gene: NA; V gene: TRBV2; J gene: TRBJ1-1; clone size: NA; CDR3 protein: CASSEIGRNTEAFF; CDR3 DNA: TGTGCCAGCAGTGAAATAGGGAGGAACACTGAAGCTTTCTTT
D gene: NA; V gene: TRBV11-2; J gene: TRBJ1-5; clone size: NA; CDR3 protein: CASSQTRGRDQPQHF; CDR3 DNA: TGTGCCAGCAGTCAAACGCGGGGCCGGGATCAGCCCCAGCATTTT
D gene: NA; V gene: TRBV21-1; J gene: TRBJ1-6; clone size: NA; CDR3 protein: CASSNLVTLHF; CDR3 DNA: TGTGCCAGCAGCAACCTTGTTACCCTCCACTTT
D gene: TRBD1; V gene: TRBV27; J gene: TRBJ2-7; clone size: NA; CDR3 protein: CASRSDRVRAFDEQYF; CDR3 DNA: TGTGCCAGCAGGTCTGACAGGGTAAGGGCTTTCGATGAGCAGTACTTC
D gene: TRBD1; V gene: TRBV6-1; J gene: TRBJ1-2; clone size: NA; CDR3 protein: CASSQTGDGYTF; CDR3 DNA: TGTGCCAGCAGTCAGACAGGGGACGGCTACACCTTC
D gene: NA; V gene: TRBV25-1; J gene: TRBJ2-7; clone size: NA; CDR3 protein: CASSAGYEQYF; CDR3 DNA: TGTGCCAGCAGTGCCGGGTACGAGCAGTACTTC
D gene: NA; V gene: TRBV7-8; J gene: TRBJ2-5; clone size: NA; CDR3 protein: CASSLGTVQETQYF; CDR3 DNA: TGTGCCAGCAGCTTAGGGACAGTCCAAGAGACCCAGTACTTC
D gene: NA; V gene: TRBV20-1; J gene: TRBJ2-1; clone size: NA; CDR3 protein: CSAYLRGEQFF; CDR3 DNA: TGCAGTGCTTACCTCCGCGGGGAGCAGTTCTTC
D gene: TRBD2; V gene: TRBV30; J gene: TRBJ2-1; clone size: NA; CDR3 protein: CAWRDSGGPYNEQFF; CDR3 DNA: TGTGCCTGGAGGGATAGCGGGGGGCCCTACAATGAGCAGTTCTTC
D gene: NA; V gene: TRBV30; J gene: TRBJ2-6; clone size: NA; CDR3 protein: CAWSDARGPGANVLTF; CDR3 DNA: TGTGCCTGGAGTGACGCCCGAGGGCCTGGGGCCAACGTCCTGACTTTC
D gene: NA; V gene: TRBV6-5; J gene: TRBJ2-2; clone size: NA; CDR3 protein: CASSYSGSWTGELFF; CDR3 DNA: TGTGCCAGCAGTTACTCTGGCTCGTGGACCGGGGAGCTGTTTTTT
D gene: NA; V gene: TRBV29-1; J gene: TRBJ2-7; clone size: NA; CDR3 protein: CSVVSKGVVPTYEQYF; CDR3 DNA: TGCAGCGTTGTTAGTAAAGGAGTGGTTCCTACCTACGAGCAGTACTTC
D gene: NA; V gene: TRBV5-1; J gene: TRBJ1-5; clone size: NA; CDR3 protein: CASSLGAGNQPQHF; CDR3 DNA: TGCGCCAGCAGCTTGGGGGCGGGGAATCAGCCCCAGCATTTT
D gene: TRBD1; V gene: TRBV28; J gene: TRBJ2-7; clone size: NA; CDR3 protein: CASSSPGTGSRSYEQYF; CDR3 DNA: TGTGCCAGCAGTTCTCCCGGGACAGGGAGTCGGAGCTACGAGCAGTACTTC
D gene: NA; V gene: TRBV11-3; J gene: TRBJ2-1; clone size: NA; CDR3 protein: CASQQINEQFF; CDR3 DNA: TGTGCCAGCCAACAGATTAATGAGCAGTTCTTC
D gene: NA; V gene: TRBV4-1; J gene: TRBJ2-3; clone size: NA; CDR3 protein: CATKGGPLSTDTQYF; CDR3 DNA: TGCGCCACCAAGGGGGGGCCTTTGAGCACAGATACGCAGTATTTT
D gene: NA; V gene: TRBV5-1; J gene: TRBJ2-5; clone size: NA; CDR3 protein: CASRDAPREETQYF; CDR3 DNA: TGCGCCAGCCGAGATGCCCCGCGCGAAGAGACCCAGTACTTC
D gene: TRBD1; V gene: TRBV5-1; J gene: TRBJ1-1; clone size: NA; CDR3 protein: CASSISQGTRGAFF; CDR3 DNA: TGCGCCAGCAGCATATCACAGGGGACTAGGGGAGCTTTCTTT
D gene: NA; V gene: TRBV20-1; J gene: TRBJ2-7; clone size: NA; CDR3 protein: CSARVRREQYF; CDR3 DNA: TGCAGTGCTAGAGTCAGGCGCGAGCAGTACTTC
D gene: TRBD2; V gene: TRBV5-8; J gene: TRBJ2-3; clone size: once; CDR3 protein: CASSSGLAGSTDTQYF; CDR3 DNA: TGTGCCAGCAGCTCTGGACTAGCGGGATCCACAGATACGCAGTATTTT